This T cell receptor (beta chain) was sequenced in a study of T cells after yellow fever vaccination. Trimming removed 2 bases from V and 6 bases from J, with 10 bases in between. Germline assignment: CDR1 SQVTM and CDR2 ANQGSEA. The CDR3 has 13 amino acids. This clonotype was observed many times. A single record per CDR3 protein comes from TCRdb applying MiXCR to the 5' RACE reads. The repertoire holds nearly 350,000 distinct CDR3 sequences, roughly 8.4% seen once, with 17% in the top ten. V is TRBV29-1 and J is TRBJ2-2, with D uncertain. This clonotype originated in a man between 18 and 35 years old who received the YFV17D yellow fever vaccine. This specimen consisted of PBMCs, obtained around 45 days after the first yellow fever vaccination. The CDR3 coding sequence is TGCAGCGTTGAATGGACGGTCGCCGGGGAGCTGTTTTTT. Translating gives CSVEWTVAGELFF.